This is a list of T cell receptor beta chains from one sample in a study of post-analysis software for immune sequencing data. TCRdb ran MiXCR on the PCR reads and lists one entry per CDR3 protein. The sample includes under 900,000 distinct CDR3 sequences, approximately 53% of them seen just once. Sequenced sample: blood. These receptor sequences come from a girl under 18 with multiple sclerosis. CDR3s include the opening cysteine and the closing phenylalanine or tryptophan. A D gene is named only where the DNA matches it firmly. Clone size is stated in some rows and not others, as once, few, many or a class when expanded.

abundance: .
d_gene: TRBD1
v_gene: TRBV14
j_gene: TRBJ2-1
CDR3aa: CASSLPGQGHNEQFF
CDR3nt: TGTGCCAGCAGCCTGCCGGGACAGGGGCACAATGAGCAGTTCTTC

abundance: .
d_gene: TRBD2
v_gene: TRBV20-1
j_gene: TRBJ2-3
CDR3aa: CSAGLLADSTDTQYF
CDR3nt: TGCAGTGCTGGACTTCTAGCGGATAGCACAGATACGCAGTATTTT

abundance: .
d_gene: TRBD1
v_gene: TRBV5-1
j_gene: TRBJ2-3
CDR3aa: CASSLDRRPNTQYF
CDR3nt: TGCGCCAGCAGCCTGGACAGGAGACCTAATACGCAGTATTTT

abundance: few
d_gene: .
v_gene: TRBV20-1
j_gene: TRBJ2-3
CDR3aa: CSAPGPRFVTDTQYF
CDR3nt: TGCAGTGCCCCCGGACCCCGCTTCGTCACAGATACGCAGTATTTT

abundance: few
d_gene: .
v_gene: TRBV29-1
j_gene: TRBJ2-5
CDR3aa: CSGYLAGETQYF
CDR3nt: TGCAGCGGTTATCTAGCTGGGGAGACCCAGTACTTC

abundance: .
d_gene: .
v_gene: TRBV10-3
j_gene: TRBJ2-1
CDR3aa: CAISGGVRHNEQFF
CDR3nt: TGTGCCATCAGTGGGGGGGTTAGGCACAATGAGCAGTTCTTC

abundance: few
d_gene: TRBD1
v_gene: TRBV5-1
j_gene: TRBJ2-7
CDR3aa: CASSNSGQGYYEQYF
CDR3nt: TGCGCCAGCAGCAATTCGGGACAGGGGTACTACGAGCAGTACTTC

abundance: .
d_gene: .
v_gene: TRBV7-9
j_gene: TRBJ2-5
CDR3aa: CASTVGGQETQYF
CDR3nt: TGTGCCAGCACAGTGGGGGGCCAAGAGACCCAGTACTTC

abundance: .
d_gene: .
v_gene: TRBV29-1
j_gene: TRBJ2-1
CDR3aa: CSVDGGRPYSLNEQFF
CDR3nt: TGCAGCGTTGATGGCGGGCGGCCCTATTCCCTCAATGAGCAGTTCTTC

abundance: .
d_gene: .
v_gene: TRBV20-1
j_gene: TRBJ2-3
CDR3aa: CSARPTEYGGTDTQYF
CDR3nt: TGCAGTGCTAGACCCACGGAGTATGGGGGAACAGATACGCAGTATTTT

abundance: .
d_gene: TRBD2
v_gene: TRBV7-2
j_gene: TRBJ2-5
CDR3aa: CASSLVPGGIQETQYF
CDR3nt: TGTGCCAGCAGCTTAGTCCCCGGGGGGATACAAGAGACCCAGTACTTC

abundance: .
d_gene: .
v_gene: TRBV29-1
j_gene: TRBJ1-2
CDR3aa: CSVEGRGSDYGYTF
CDR3nt: TGCAGCGTTGAAGGGAGGGGAAGCGACTATGGCTACACCTTC

abundance: .
d_gene: .
v_gene: TRBV20-1
j_gene: TRBJ2-5
CDR3aa: CSAFMREWGETQYF
CDR3nt: TGCAGTGCTTTTATGAGGGAGTGGGGAGAGACCCAGTACTTC

abundance: .
d_gene: .
v_gene: TRBV20-1
j_gene: TRBJ2-4
CDR3aa: CSASDSLSAKNIQYF
CDR3nt: TGCAGTGCTTCGGACAGCCTCTCGGCCAAAAACATTCAGTACTTC

abundance: .
d_gene: .
v_gene: TRBV21-1
j_gene: TRBJ2-7
CDR3aa: CASRIAGETYEQYF
CDR3nt: TGTGCCAGCAGAATAGCGGGGGAAACTTACGAGCAGTACTTC

abundance: .
d_gene: .
v_gene: TRBV6-5
j_gene: TRBJ2-4
CDR3aa: CASSYSRSPGPGRGIQYF
CDR3nt: TGTGCCAGCAGTTACTCGAGATCCCCGGGACCCGGACGGGGCATTCAGTACTTC

abundance: .
d_gene: .
v_gene: TRBV7-9
j_gene: TRBJ1-1
CDR3aa: CASSLGTKDTEAFF
CDR3nt: TGTGCCAGCAGCTTAGGGACTAAGGACACTGAAGCTTTCTTT

abundance: .
d_gene: .
v_gene: TRBV2
j_gene: TRBJ2-5
CDR3aa: CASKRGSWTQYF
CDR3nt: TGTGCCAGCAAGAGGGGGTCATGGACCCAGTACTTC

abundance: .
d_gene: TRBD1
v_gene: TRBV29-1
j_gene: TRBJ1-1
CDR3aa: CSAGQPLMNTEAFF
CDR3nt: TGCAGCGCGGGACAGCCGCTCATGAACACTGAAGCTTTCTTT

abundance: .
d_gene: .
v_gene: TRBV12-3/TRBV12-4
j_gene: TRBJ2-5
CDR3aa: CASSLAERQETQYF
CDR3nt: TGTGCCAGCAGTTTAGCGGAGCGCCAAGAGACCCAGTACTTC

abundance: .
d_gene: .
v_gene: TRBV7-3
j_gene: TRBJ2-7
CDR3aa: CASSFQTAYEQYF
CDR3nt: TGTGCCAGCAGCTTCCAGACCGCCTACGAGCAGTACTTC

abundance: .
d_gene: TRBD1
v_gene: TRBV6-5
j_gene: TRBJ1-5
CDR3aa: CASSPRQGSGNQPQHF
CDR3nt: TGTGCCAGCAGTCCCAGACAGGGCTCGGGCAATCAGCCCCAGCATTTT

abundance: .
d_gene: .
v_gene: TRBV20-1
j_gene: TRBJ2-7
CDR3aa: CSAREPGRNEQYF
CDR3nt: TGCAGTGCTAGAGAACCAGGAAGGAACGAGCAGTACTTC

abundance: .
d_gene: .
v_gene: TRBV12-3/TRBV12-4
j_gene: TRBJ2-2
CDR3aa: CASSHRGELFF
CDR3nt: TGTGCCAGCAGTCACCGGGGGGAGCTGTTTTTT

abundance: .
d_gene: .
v_gene: TRBV20-1
j_gene: TRBJ2-5
CDR3aa: CSALEGQYF
CDR3nt: TGCAGTGCCCTTGAGGGCCAGTACTTC

abundance: .
d_gene: TRBD1
v_gene: TRBV27
j_gene: TRBJ1-2
CDR3aa: CASTRQGGYGYTF
CDR3nt: TGTGCCAGCACCAGACAGGGAGGGTATGGCTACACCTTC